This TCR beta chain was captured by sequencing in a study of OX40 agonist ivuxolimab in advanced cancers. Study-wide context: Ivuxolimab, which targeted the costimulatory receptor OX40 (CD134), was an agonistic, fully human IgG2 monoclonal antibody. Prior anti-PD-1, anti-PD-L1 or anti-CTLA-4 therapy was permitted, and checkpoint inhibitors had been received by 40% to 50% of dose-escalation patients. Three dose-escalation patients achieved partial responses, one with hepatocellular carcinoma and two with cutaneous melanoma. Intravenous ivuxolimab was administered to patients every 2 weeks at six dose levels: 0.01, 0.1, 0.3, 1.5, 3 and 10 mg/kg. In the dose-escalation cohort, approximately 82% of patients were male, and the mean age was roughly 60 years with a range of roughly 23 to 79. Peripheral TCRbeta sequencing aimed to test whether ivuxolimab altered TCR sequence diversity and caused clonal T-cell expansion. Of the 52 patients in dose escalation, 19 had hepatocellular carcinoma, about 15 had melanoma, 9 had renal cell carcinoma and 9 had head and neck cancer. The paper describes the monotherapy dose-escalation part (N ≈ 52 patients) of the phase I trial of ivuxolimab.

Patients with a history of autoimmune disease or receiving systemic immunosuppression were excluded from the trial. Peripheral blood for TCR sequencing was drawn from every dose cohort at baseline, at cycle 4 day 1 and at cycle 7 day 1. The samples were taken from a phase I, first-in-human, multicenter, open-label dose-escalation trial of ivuxolimab. Adults with locally advanced or metastatic head and neck squamous cell, hepatocellular, melanoma or renal cell carcinoma were enrolled in the trial. CD4+ and CD8+ T cells were sorted separately from peripheral blood before TCR sequencing. General conclusions and limits of the study: In partial responders in the 0.1-3.0 mg/kg groups, normalized peripheral clonal expansion was found to be among the lowest, especially among CD8+ T cells. After ivuxolimab, more expanded clones were found on average in CD8+ T cells than in CD4+ T cells. Low levels of normalized T-cell clonal expansion were also seen in some patients who did not respond. The antigen specificity of the peripheral T cells that underwent clonal expansion was not determined. Clonal expansion of both CD4+ and CD8+ blood T cells was observed from baseline to week 6 at doses 0.1 to 3.0 mg/kg.

On this clone itself: No antigen is known for it. There are no base qualities to consult, and no much larger clone falls within one base.

Genomic DNA was extracted from sorted cells for sequencing of the TCRbeta CDR3 region. TCRbeta CDR3 regions were sequenced using the immunoSEQ Assay. TCRdb provides this immuneACCESS table in a form limited to in-frame rearrangements. Some clones are lacking; in checked studies, under half of them reflect an unresolved V gene, and why the rest are absent is not known. Within this sample are about 17,000 clones, with roughly 82% of them counted one time only. 2% to 2.5% of the sample goes to the ten largest clones. The input for sequencing was CD4+ or CD8+ T cells sorted from blood, taken in a trial of the OX40 agonist ivuxolimab. The source is an adult with an advanced solid tumor such as melanoma, head and neck, liver or kidney cancer.

The DNA is as follows: TGTGCCAGCAGCTCAAGGACGGGATACTCCTACGAGCAGTACTTC. Translated, it gives CASSSRTGYSYEQYF. The receptor chain draws on TRBV7-2 and TRBJ2-7; the D gene is perhaps TRBD2, on 5 matching bases. CDR3 length: 15 amino acids, cysteine to phenylalanine. Left in the record is the CDR3 DNA by itself, 45 bases read in frame from the first base. The germline V gene sets CDR1 to SGHTA and CDR2 to FQGNSA. Between the V and J ends, shortened by 4 bases and 0 bases respectively, the junction contains 13 bases.